Below, 28 T cell receptor beta chains from the same sample are listed, as sequenced in a study of CD8+ T cells in alopecia areata. cDNA reverse transcribed from extracted RNA served as the sequencing template. Libraries were prepared by immunoSEQ multiplex PCR; TCRdb keeps only in-frame clonotypes and omits some of them. Of hundreds of thousands of clones in the sample, about 53% are singletons; the top ten hold less than 0.6%. The specimen comprised CD4+ T cells sorted from blood, sampled at week 0. The receptor set was obtained from a human donor with alopecia areata.

The chain carries TRBV19 and TRBJ2-4, with no clear D. The ends were cut back, 5 bases at V and 1 base at J, with 6 bases in the middle. The length of the CDR3 is 13 residues. CDR1 is LNHDA, CDR2 SQIVND, per germline (reference sequence). The CDR3: CASSERAKNIQYF. CDR3 in DNA: TGTGCCAGTAGTGAGAGGGCCAAAAACATTCAGTACTTC.

The chain joins TRBV30 to TRBJ2-2; 7 positions agree with TRBD2. The CDR3 runs to 15 residues. The germline V gene has CDR1 GTSNPN and CDR2 SVGIG (reference sequence). Trimming removed 2 bases from V and 0 bases from J; junction bases left unmatched: 3. CDR3: CAWSMAGANTGELFF. CDR3 bases: TGTGCCTGGAGTATGGCGGGAGCGAACACCGGGGAGCTGTTTTTT. Variable domain in full (rest from reference TRBV30 and TRBJ2-2): SQTIHQWPATLVQPVGSPLSLECTVEGTSNPNLYWYRQAAGRGLQLLFYSVGIGQISSEVPQNLSASRPQDRQFILSSKKLLLSDSGFYLCAWSMAGANTGELFFGEGSRLTVL.

This clone was recorded a few times. The rearrangement links TRBV2 to TRBJ2-5; no clear D gene. Trimming left V 2 bases short and J 7 bases short, with 11 bases between. CDR1 is SNHLY and CDR2 is FYNNEI in the germline V gene. This CDR3 region has 13 residues. In DNA, the CDR3 is TGTGCCAGCAGTGAATTAATGACGGGGACCCAGTACTTC. This codes for CASSELMTGTQYF.

This clone appeared once. This chain links TRBV15 with TRBJ1-5; no firm D call. Trimming took 0 bases from V and 4 from J, leaving 4 bases between them. CDR3 length: 13 amino acids. In germline, CDR1 is LNHNV, CDR2 YYDKDF (reference sequence). CDR3 sequence: CATSREPNQPQHF. In DNA, the CDR3 is TGTGCCACCAGCAGAGAGCCAAATCAGCCCCAGCATTTT. The whole variable domain, remainder taken from reference TRBV15 and TRBJ1-5, is DAMVIQNPRYQVTQFGKPVTLSCSQTLNHNVMYWYQQKSSQAPKLLFHYYDKDFNNEADTPDNFQSRRPNTSFCFLDIRSPGLGDTAMYLCATSREPNQPQHFGDGTRLSIL.

The rearrangement links TRBV4-1 to TRBJ2-5, with TRBD2 matching 12 bases. With V trimmed by 6 bases and J by 1 base, 9 bases remained unmatched. Germline V gene lookup returns CDR1 MGHRA and CDR2 YSYEKL. This CDR3 contains 17 residues. The CDR3 loop reads CASSHITSGRLQETQYF. The DNA of the CDR3 is TGCGCCAGCAGTCATATAACTAGCGGGAGGCTCCAAGAGACCCAGTACTTC.

This clone was counted once. The CDR3 sequence is CASSKGGQNGYTF. The CDR3 DNA is TGTGCCAGTAGTAAGGGAGGGCAGAATGGCTACACCTTC. The chain couples TRBV19 to TRBJ1-2, with no clear D. Germline CDR1 is LNHDA and CDR2 is SQIVND (reference sequence). V was cut by 4 bases and J by 6 bases, with 12 bases left in between. CDR3 length equals 13 residues.

This rearrangement joins TRBV30 to TRBJ1-1, with D hard to call. Trimming took off 1 base at V and 1 base at J, with 10 bases between the two ends. This CDR3 comprises 14 residues. Germline V lookup: CDR1 GTSNPN, CDR2 SVGIG (reference sequence). CDR3 residues: CAWSARVRNTEAFF. CDR3 DNA: TGTGCCTGGAGTGCTAGGGTCCGGAACACTGAAGCTTTCTTT.

The CDR3: CASSPTNYGYTF. CDR3 nucleotides: TGTGCCAGCAGTCCCACCAACTATGGCTACACCTTC. This chain joins TRBV6-1 and TRBJ1-2; D gene ambiguous. The ends were cut back, 5 bases at V and 2 bases at J, with 6 bases in the middle. CDR1 is MNHNS, CDR2 SASEGT, per germline. CDR3 length: 12 residues.

The chain is built from TRBV4-1 and TRBJ2-2; 7 bases align to TRBD2. The CDR3 loop spans 17 amino acids. V lost 6 bases to trimming and J lost 4 bases; unmatched junction nucleotides: 14. The germline CDR1 and CDR2 sequences are MGHRA and YSYEKL. CDR3 residues: CASSRDLGGRVTGELFF. DNA for the CDR3: TGCGCCAGCAGTCGGGACCTTGGTGGGAGGGTCACCGGGGAGCTGTTTTTT.

This clone was observed a handful of times. The chain carries TRBV30 and TRBJ2-7, with TRBD2 identical over 9 bases. This CDR3 region has 16 residues. V was pared by 0 bases and J by 0 bases, with 6 bases of the junction left unmatched. Per the germline V gene, CDR1 is GTSNPN and CDR2 is SVGIG (reference sequence). CDR3 residues: CAWSVHGSGSSYEQYF. CDR3 coding DNA: TGTGCCTGGAGTGTACATGGTAGCGGGAGCTCCTACGAGCAGTACTTC.

This clone was recorded a few times. The rearrangement links TRBV5-1 to TRBJ2-5, with a tentative D call TRBD1 (6 bases). Trimming removed 0 bases from V and 2 bases from J, with 14 bases in between. CDR3 length: 16 residues. Looked up from germline, CDR1 is SGHRS and CDR2 is YFSETQ. CDR3 sequence reads: CASSLASGQRQETQYF. CDR3 nucleotides: TGCGCCAGCAGCTTGGCATCAGGACAGAGGCAAGAGACCCAGTACTTC.

The rearrangement joins TRBV7-8 to TRBJ1-5; TRBD1 agrees at 7 bases. The V gene's germline CDR1 is SGHVS and CDR2 FQNEAQ. The CDR3 totals 17 residues. Trimming cost V 5 bases and J 6 bases; bases outside gene matches: 16. The CDR3 bases are TGTGCCAGCAGCCCCCAAGGGGGCTGGCCCCTGGGTCAGCCCCAGCATTTT. The encoded protein is CASSPQGGWPLGQPQHF.

The chain couples TRBV18 to TRBJ1-5, with 7 bases identical to TRBD1. Germline V CDR1 and CDR2: KGHSH, LQKENI. V shed 6 bases and J 7 bases; nucleotides not matched to a gene: 15. The CDR3 sequence is 16 residues long. Here the CDR3 reads CASSTRQGRNGQPQHF. CDR3 nucleotide sequence: TGTGCCAGCTCCACCCGACAGGGAAGGAATGGACAGCCCCAGCATTTT. Full variable domain (outside the CDR3, taken from reference TRBV18 and TRBJ1-5): NAGVMQNPRHLVRRRGQEARLRCSPMKGHSHVYWYRQLPEEGLKFMVYLQKENIIDESGMPKERFSAEFPKEGPSILRIQQVVRGDSAAYFCASSTRQGRNGQPQHFGDGTRLSIL.

This clone has a handful of counts. The V and J genes are TRBV27 and TRBJ1-2; 8 nucleotides align to TRBD1. The CDR3 runs to 14 residues. Trimming took 4 bases from V and 4 from J; bases not matched to a gene: 5. Germline V lookup: CDR1 MNHEY, CDR2 SMNVEV (reference sequence). CDR3 sequence reads: CASSSETGAYGYTF. CDR3 nucleotides: TGTGCCAGCAGTTCGGAGACAGGGGCCTATGGCTACACCTTC.

This clone occurred a few times. The J gene is TRBJ2-3, the V gene TRBV11-2; D might be TRBD1 or TRBD2, each matching 5 bases. This CDR3 contains 15 residues. CDR1 and CDR2 from the germline V gene are SGHAT and FQNNGV. Trimming stripped 3 bases from V and 2 bases from J, with 12 bases between. The CDR3 sequence is CASSLVGGPTDTQYF. The CDR3 DNA reads as TGTGCCAGCAGCTTGGTTGGGGGACCCACAGATACGCAGTATTTT.

The chain has TRBV7-6 and TRBJ2-1; D call uncertain. Trimming left V 0 bases short and J 0 bases short, with 6 bases between. Germline assignment: CDR1 SGHVS and CDR2 FNYEAQ. The CDR3 sequence is 15 residues long. The CDR3 here is CASSLAESSYNEQFF. The DNA of the CDR3 is TGTGCCAGCAGCTTAGCGGAAAGCTCCTACAATGAGCAGTTCTTC.

This chain uses TRBV7-3 with TRBJ2-2; D unclear. CDR3 length: 12 amino acids. V was trimmed by 5 bases and J by 2 bases, leaving 3 bases between them. Per germline, CDR1 SGHTA and CDR2 FQGTGA. CDR3 sequence (DNA): TGTGCCAGCAGCCTCAACACCGGGGAGCTGTTTTTT. Residues: CASSLNTGELFF.

This chain joins TRBV5-4 and TRBJ1-2; TRBD1 agrees at 7 bases. The CDR3 spans 15 residues. Germline V gives CDR1 SGHNT, CDR2 YYREEE (reference sequence). Unmatched junction bases numbered 6, after V lost 4 bases and J lost 0 bases. Written as DNA, the CDR3 is TGTGCCAGCAGCATGGACAGGCGGACTAACTATGGCTACACCTTC. Protein product: CASSMDRRTNYGYTF.

The chain employs TRBV4-1 and TRBJ1-2; D is unresolved. With 0 bases removed from V and 4 bases from J, the gap between germline ends came to 9 bases. The germline gives CDR1 MGHRA, CDR2 YSYEKL. This CDR3 contains 14 residues. The CDR3 sequence is CASSQDTGTYGYTF. In DNA form, the CDR3 reads TGCGCCAGCAGCCAAGATACGGGTACCTATGGCTACACCTTC.

The chain has TRBV9 and TRBJ2-7; no clear D. V was clipped by 0 bases and J by 6 bases, with 7 bases between them. CDR3 size: 12 residues. Looked up from germline, CDR1 is SGDLS and CDR2 is YYNGEE. CDR3 in DNA: TGTGCCAGCAGCGTAGCTTCGGGCGAGCAGTACTTC. It yields the protein CASSVASGEQYF.

The V gene is TRBV7-2, the J gene TRBJ1-2; no firm D call. CDR3 length equals 13 residues. The V end lost 2 bases, the J end lost 14 bases, and 18 bases lay between the germline ends. Germline V gene lookup returns CDR1 SGHTA and CDR2 FQGNSA. The DNA for the CDR3 is TGTGCCAGCAGCTTACTTGTCAGCCGGCAGTTGACCTTC. This codes for CASSLLVSRQLTF.

This rearrangement joins TRBV11-2 to TRBJ1-1; D gene uncertain. Between the trimmed V and J ends, which lost 3 bases and 5 bases, there was a span of 28 bases. This CDR3 contains 19 residues. The germline V gene encodes CDR1 SGHAT and CDR2 FQNNGV. CDR3 loop: CASSFAAAPLPLTGTEAFF. CDR3 nucleotides: TGTGCCAGCAGCTTTGCCGCCGCCCCTTTACCGCTCACGGGGACTGAAGCTTTCTTT.

V usage is TRBV7-6 and J usage is TRBJ1-1, with 10 positions matching TRBD1. Germline V lookup: CDR1 SGHVS, CDR2 FNYEAQ. V dropped 4 bases and J dropped 4; count of bases not matched to a gene: 3. The CDR3 sequence is 14 residues long. For the CDR3, the DNA is TGTGCCAGCAGCTCACGGACAGGGGGCACTGAAGCTTTCTTT. Translation: CASSSRTGGTEAFF.

V is TRBV19 and J is TRBJ1-6, with TRBD1 identical over 10 bases. CDR1 is LNHDA, CDR2 SQIVND, per germline (reference sequence). CDR3 length equals 16 residues. Unmatched junction bases numbered 6, after V lost 5 bases and J lost 5 bases. CDR3 sequence (DNA): TGTGCCAGTAGTCGACGACAGGGGGCGAATAATTCACCCCTCCACTTT. Its protein product is CASSRRQGANNSPLHF.

The chain combines TRBV14 with TRBJ2-3; 7 bases fit TRBD2. V lost 3 bases and J lost 2; bases outside the gene matches: 5. CDR3 size: 15 residues. In germline, CDR1 is SGHDN, CDR2 FVKESK. The CDR3 bases are TGTGCCAGCAGCCACAAGCGGGGCTACACAGATACGCAGTATTTT. Protein: CASSHKRGYTDTQYF. The whole variable domain, filled in from reference TRBV14 and TRBJ2-3, reads EAGVTQFPSHSVIEKGQTVTLRCDPISGHDNLYWYRRVMGKEIKFLLHFVKESKQDESGMPNNRFLAERTGGTYSTLKVQPAELEDSGVYFCASSHKRGYTDTQYFGPGTRLTVL.

The chain combines TRBV29-1 with TRBJ1-5; D call uncertain. Germline loops: CDR1 SQVTM, CDR2 ANQGSEA. This CDR3 has 13 residues. With 5 bases removed from V and 0 bases from J, the gap between germline ends came to 8 bases. CDR3 protein: CSVRGFSNQPQHF. Here the CDR3 DNA reads TGCAGCGTTAGAGGGTTTAGCAATCAGCCCCAGCATTTT.

The chain links TRBV30 to TRBJ1-1; D is ambiguous. Germline-derived CDR1 and CDR2 are GTSNPN and SVGIG (reference sequence). The CDR3 loop spans 13 amino acids. Trimming shortened V by 4 bases and J by 4 bases, and 13 bases separated the two germline ends. The DNA for the CDR3 is TGTGCCTGGACAAGAGGTATGCCCACTGAAGCTTTCTTT. This gives the protein CAWTRGMPTEAFF.

This chain joins TRBV4-1 and TRBJ1-2; 8 bases map to TRBD1. With V trimmed by 4 bases and J by 4 bases, 8 bases remained unmatched. CDR1 and CDR2 from the germline V gene are MGHRA and YSYEKL. The CDR3 is 15 residues long. CDR3 nucleotide sequence: TGCGCCAGCAGCCTACTGGACAGGGTAGGCTATGGCTACACCTTC. Translating it yields CASSLLDRVGYGYTF.